Listed here are 4 T cell receptor beta chains from one sample, sequenced in a study of CD8 T cells in ankylosing spondylitis. A single record per CDR3 protein comes from TCRdb applying MiXCR to the 5' RACE reads. Counted here are fewer than 250,000 distinct CDR3 sequences, about 10% occurring once; the ten biggest clones make up roughly 2.5%. Sequenced input: blood, either unsorted or a sorted T cell fraction (not recorded which). Receptor source: a male donor with ankylosing spondylitis or in good health (not recorded which).

There are many counts of this clonotype. The chain recombines TRBV5-6 with TRBJ2-7; D is possibly TRBD1 (6 bases). This CDR3 has 15 residues. Trimming took off 3 bases at V and 3 bases at J, with 16 bases between the two ends. Germline values: CDR1 SGHDT, CDR2 YYEEEE. CDR3 sequence (DNA): TGTGCCAGCAGCTCGATGGACAGCCTTTTCTACGAGCAGTACTTC. As protein: CASSSMDSLFYEQYF. Full variable domain (rest looked up from reference TRBV5-6 and TRBJ2-7): DAGVTQSPTHLIKTRGQQVTLRCSPKSGHDTVSWYQQALGQGPQFIFQYYEEEERQRGNFPDRFSGHQFPNYSSELNVNALLLGDSALYLCASSSMDSLFYEQYFGPGTRLTVT.

This clonotype occurred many times. V is TRBV30 and J is TRBJ1-1, with D unresolved. The CDR3 runs to 14 residues. Per the germline V gene, CDR1 is GTSNPN and CDR2 is SVGIG (reference sequence). The ends were cut back, 4 bases at V and 1 base at J, with 13 bases in the middle. The CDR3 DNA reads TGTGCCTGGATTCCGGGAGCCGGGAACACTGAAGCTTTCTTT. Amino acid sequence: CAWIPGAGNTEAFF.

This clonotype was recorded at least ten times. The rearrangement joins TRBV27 to TRBJ1-4; perhaps TRBD1 as D (5 bases). CDR1 is MNHEY and CDR2 is SMNVEV in the germline V gene (reference sequence). CDR3 length: 13 amino acids. The V end was cut by 5 bases, the J end by 6 bases, with 10 bases between. The CDR3 sequence: CASSGGGDEKLFF. The CDR3 DNA reads TGTGCCAGCAGTGGGGGAGGGGATGAAAAACTGTTTTTT. Looking up the rest from reference TRBV27 and TRBJ1-4 gives the full variable domain: EAQVTQNPRYLITVTGKKLTVTCSQNMNHEYMSWYRQDPGLGLRQIYYSMNVEVTDKGDVPEGYKVSRKEKRNFPLILESPSPNQTSLYFCASSGGGDEKLFFGSGTQLSVL.

The chain is built from TRBV7-2 and TRBJ2-7; TRBD2 agrees at 7 bases. The CDR3 is made up of 15 amino acids. The V gene's germline CDR1 is SGHTA and CDR2 FQGNSA. J was trimmed by 0 bases and V by 5 bases; bases with no gene match: 7. The CDR3 DNA reads TGTGCCAGCAGCCCGAGCGGGACGAGCTCCTACGAGCAGTACTTC. It specifies CASSPSGTSSYEQYF.